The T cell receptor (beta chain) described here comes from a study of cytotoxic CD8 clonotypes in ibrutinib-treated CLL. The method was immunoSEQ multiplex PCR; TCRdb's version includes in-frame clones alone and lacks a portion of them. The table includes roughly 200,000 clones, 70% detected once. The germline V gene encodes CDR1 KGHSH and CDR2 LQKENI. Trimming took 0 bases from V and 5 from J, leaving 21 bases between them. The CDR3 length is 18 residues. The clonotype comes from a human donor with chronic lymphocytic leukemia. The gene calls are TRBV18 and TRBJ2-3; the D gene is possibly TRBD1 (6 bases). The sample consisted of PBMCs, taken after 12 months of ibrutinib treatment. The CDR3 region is CASSPPFETGPYGDTQYF. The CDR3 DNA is TGTGCCAGCTCACCACCTTTCGAGACAGGCCCTTATGGAGATACGCAGTATTTT.